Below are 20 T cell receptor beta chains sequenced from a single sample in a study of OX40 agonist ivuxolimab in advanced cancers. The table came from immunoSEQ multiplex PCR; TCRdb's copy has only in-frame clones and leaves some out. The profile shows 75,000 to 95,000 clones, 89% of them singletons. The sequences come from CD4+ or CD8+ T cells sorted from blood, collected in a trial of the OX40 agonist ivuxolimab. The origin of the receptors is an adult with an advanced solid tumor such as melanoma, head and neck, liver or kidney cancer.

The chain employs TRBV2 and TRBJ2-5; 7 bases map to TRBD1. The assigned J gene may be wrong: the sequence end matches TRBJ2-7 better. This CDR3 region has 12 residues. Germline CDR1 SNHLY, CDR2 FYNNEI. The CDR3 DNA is TGTGCCAGCAAGACAGGGACCTACGAGCAGTACTTC. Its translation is CASKTGTYEQYF.

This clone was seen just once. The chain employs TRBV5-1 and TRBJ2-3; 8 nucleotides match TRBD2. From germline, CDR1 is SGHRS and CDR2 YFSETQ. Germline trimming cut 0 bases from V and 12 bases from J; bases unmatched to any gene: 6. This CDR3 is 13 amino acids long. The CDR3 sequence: CASSLGSSGSQYF. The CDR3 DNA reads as TGCGCCAGCAGCTTGGGGTCTAGCGGGTCACAGTATTTT.

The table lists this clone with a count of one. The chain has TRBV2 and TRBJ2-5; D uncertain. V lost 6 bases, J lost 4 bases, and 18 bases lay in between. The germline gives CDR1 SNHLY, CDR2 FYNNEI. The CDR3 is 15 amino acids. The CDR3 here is CASRGLVAGGETQYF. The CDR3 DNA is TGTGCCAGCAGGGGTCTAGTTGCAGGCGGAGAGACCCAGTACTTC.

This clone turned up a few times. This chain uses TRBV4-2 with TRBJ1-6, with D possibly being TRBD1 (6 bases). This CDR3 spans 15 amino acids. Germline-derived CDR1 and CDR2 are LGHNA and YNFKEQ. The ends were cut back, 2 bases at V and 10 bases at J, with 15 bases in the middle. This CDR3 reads CASSQNRVEGSPLHF. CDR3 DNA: TGTGCCAGCAGCCAAAACAGGGTGGAGGGGTCACCCCTCCACTTT.

CDR3 residues: CASSLVGSQPHSEQFF. The CDR3 nucleotides read TGTGCCAGCAGCTTAGTGGGCAGCCAACCACATAGTGAGCAGTTCTTC. This sequence joins TRBV7-9 and TRBJ2-1; D is unclear. V was shortened by 1 base and J by 9 bases, with 19 bases between the two germline ends. CDR1 and CDR2 (germline): SEHNR, FQNEAQ (reference sequence). This CDR3 comprises 16 residues.

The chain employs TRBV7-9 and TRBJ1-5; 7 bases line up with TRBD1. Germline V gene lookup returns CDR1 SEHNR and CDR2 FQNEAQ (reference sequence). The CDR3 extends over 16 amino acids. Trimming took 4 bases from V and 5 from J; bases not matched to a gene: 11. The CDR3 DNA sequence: TGTGCCAGCAGCTCTCGTCCCGACAGGGTGGATCAGCCCCAGCATTTT. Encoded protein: CASSSRPDRVDQPQHF.

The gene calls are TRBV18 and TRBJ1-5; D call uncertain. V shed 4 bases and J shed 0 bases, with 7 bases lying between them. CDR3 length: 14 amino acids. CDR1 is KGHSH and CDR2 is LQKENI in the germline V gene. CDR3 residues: CASSQGNSNQPQHF. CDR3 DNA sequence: TGTGCCAGCTCACAGGGAAATAGCAATCAGCCCCAGCATTTT.

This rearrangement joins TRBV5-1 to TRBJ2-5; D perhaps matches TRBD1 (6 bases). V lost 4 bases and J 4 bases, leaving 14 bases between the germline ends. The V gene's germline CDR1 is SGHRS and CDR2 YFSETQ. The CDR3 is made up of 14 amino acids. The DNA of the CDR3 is TGCGCCAGCAGCACACTAGGGGGTGGAGAGACCCAGTACTTC. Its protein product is CASSTLGGGETQYF.

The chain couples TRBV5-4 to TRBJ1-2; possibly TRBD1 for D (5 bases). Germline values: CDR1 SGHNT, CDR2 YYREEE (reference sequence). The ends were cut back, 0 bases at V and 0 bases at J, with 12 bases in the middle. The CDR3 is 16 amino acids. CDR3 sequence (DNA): TGTGCCAGCAGCTTGGGGGGACCGAGAACTAACTATGGCTACACCTTC. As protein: CASSLGGPRTNYGYTF.

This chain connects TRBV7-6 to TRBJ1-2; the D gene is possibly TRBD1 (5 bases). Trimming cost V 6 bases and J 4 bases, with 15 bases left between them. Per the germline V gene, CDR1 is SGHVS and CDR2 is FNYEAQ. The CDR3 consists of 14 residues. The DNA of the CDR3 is TGTGCCAGCAGTGTCAATGAGGGGATCTATGGCTACACCTTC. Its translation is CASSVNEGIYGYTF.

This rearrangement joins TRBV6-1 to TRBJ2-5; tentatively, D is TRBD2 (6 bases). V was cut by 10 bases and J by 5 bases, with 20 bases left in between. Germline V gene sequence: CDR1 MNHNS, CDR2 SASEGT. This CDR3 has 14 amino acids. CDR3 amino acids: CAIGEEGLEETQYF. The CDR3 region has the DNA TGTGCCATCGGAGAGGAGGGGCTGGAGGAGACCCAGTACTTC.

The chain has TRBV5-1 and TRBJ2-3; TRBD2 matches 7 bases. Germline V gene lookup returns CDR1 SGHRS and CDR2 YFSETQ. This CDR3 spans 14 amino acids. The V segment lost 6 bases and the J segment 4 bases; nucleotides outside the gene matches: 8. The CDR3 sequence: CASMVGGPSDTQYF. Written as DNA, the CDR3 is TGCGCCAGCATGGTGGGAGGGCCCTCAGATACGCAGTATTTT.

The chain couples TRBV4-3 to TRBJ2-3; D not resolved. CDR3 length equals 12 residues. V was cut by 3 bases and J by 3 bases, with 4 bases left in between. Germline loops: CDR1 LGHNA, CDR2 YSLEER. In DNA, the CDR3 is TGCGCCAGCAGCCACCGTACAGATACGCAGTATTTT. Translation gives CASSHRTDTQYF.

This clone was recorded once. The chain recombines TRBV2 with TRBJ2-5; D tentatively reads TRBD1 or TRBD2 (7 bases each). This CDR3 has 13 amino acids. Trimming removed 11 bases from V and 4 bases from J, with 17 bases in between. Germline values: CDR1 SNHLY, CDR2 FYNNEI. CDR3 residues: CALTGRGGETQYF. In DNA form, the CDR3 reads TGTGCCCTCACGGGCAGGGGGGGAGAGACCCAGTACTTC.

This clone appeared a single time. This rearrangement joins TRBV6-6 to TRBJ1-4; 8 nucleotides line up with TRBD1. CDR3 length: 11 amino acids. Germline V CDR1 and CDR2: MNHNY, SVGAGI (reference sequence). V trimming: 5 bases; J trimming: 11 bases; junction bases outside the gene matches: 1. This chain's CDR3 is CASSDRGKLFF. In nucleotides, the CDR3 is TGTGCCAGCAGTGACAGGGGTAAACTGTTTTTT.

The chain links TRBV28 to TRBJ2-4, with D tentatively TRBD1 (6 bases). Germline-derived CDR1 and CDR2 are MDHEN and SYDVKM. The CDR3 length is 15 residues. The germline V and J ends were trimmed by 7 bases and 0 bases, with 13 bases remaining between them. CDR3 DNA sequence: TGTGCCAGCAACCTGAGGGGGAGAGCCAAAAACATTCAGTACTTC. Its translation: CASNLRGRAKNIQYF.

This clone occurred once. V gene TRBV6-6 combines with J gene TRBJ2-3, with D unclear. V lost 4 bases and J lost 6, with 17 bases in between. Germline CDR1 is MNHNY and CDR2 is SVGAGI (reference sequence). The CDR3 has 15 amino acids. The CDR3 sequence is CASSFTGSVVDTQYF. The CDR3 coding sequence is TGTGCCAGCAGTTTCACGGGTTCCGTGGTGGATACGCAGTATTTT.

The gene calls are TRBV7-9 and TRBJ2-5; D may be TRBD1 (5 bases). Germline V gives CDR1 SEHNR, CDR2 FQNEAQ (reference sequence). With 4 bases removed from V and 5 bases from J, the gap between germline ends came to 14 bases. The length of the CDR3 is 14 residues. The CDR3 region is CASSSRVLGETQYF. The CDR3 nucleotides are TGTGCCAGCAGCTCCAGGGTTTTAGGGGAGACCCAGTACTTC.

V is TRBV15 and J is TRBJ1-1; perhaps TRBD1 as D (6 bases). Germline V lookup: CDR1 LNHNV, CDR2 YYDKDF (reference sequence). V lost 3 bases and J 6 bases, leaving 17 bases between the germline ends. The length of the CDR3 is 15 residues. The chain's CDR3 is CATSSDRSSLAEAFF. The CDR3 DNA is TGTGCCACCAGCAGCGACAGGTCGAGTTTGGCTGAAGCTTTCTTT.

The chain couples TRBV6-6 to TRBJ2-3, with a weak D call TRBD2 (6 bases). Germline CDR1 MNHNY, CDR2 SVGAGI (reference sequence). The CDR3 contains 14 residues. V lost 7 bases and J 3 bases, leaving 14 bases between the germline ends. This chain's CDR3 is CASKAGRLTDTQYF. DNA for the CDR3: TGTGCCAGCAAGGCGGGGAGGTTGACAGATACGCAGTATTTT.